The 3 T cell receptor beta chains below come from one sample, sequenced in a study of T cell clusters in autoimmune cytopenias. Some 38,000 genome equivalents of blood DNA were amplified for TRB. Multiplex touch-down PCR amplified TRB using TRB-A and TRB-B pools in one tube. TCRdb reprocessed the multiplex PCR reads and keeps a single row for each CDR3 protein, giving no DNA. In total, the table holds roughly 6,200 distinct CDR3 sequences. Sequenced: peripheral blood. All receptors come from a human donor with an autoimmune cytopenia or autoimmune hepatitis (not recorded which).

V usage is TRBV7-2 and J usage is TRBJ1-2. The germline V gene encodes CDR1 SGHTA and CDR2 FQGNSA. CDR3 size: 14 residues. The CDR3 loop reads CASSLAGRDYGYTF.

The rearrangement joins TRBV11-3 to TRBJ2-2; TCRdb names TRBD1, which stays unverified in the absence of DNA. This CDR3 has 12 amino acids. Germline lookup yields CDR1 SGHNT and CDR2 YENEEA. CDR3: CASSWGAGELFF. The full variable domain, in which reference TRBV11-3 and TRBJ2-2 provide the parts outside the CDR3, is EAGVVQSPRYKIIEKKQPVAFWCNPISGHNTLYWYLQNLGQGPELLIRYENEEAVDDSQLPKDRFSAERLKGVDSTLKIQPAELGDSAVYLCASSWGAGELFFGEGSRLTVL.

The CDR3 reads CASSLNVESYGYTF. The rearrangement links TRBV11-3 to TRBJ1-2. From germline, CDR1 is SGHNT and CDR2 YENEEA. The CDR3 runs to 14 residues. Full variable domain (rest looked up from reference TRBV11-3 and TRBJ1-2): EAGVVQSPRYKIIEKKQPVAFWCNPISGHNTLYWYLQNLGQGPELLIRYENEEAVDDSQLPKDRFSAERLKGVDSTLKIQPAELGDSAVYLCASSLNVESYGYTFGSGTRLTVV.